This T cell receptor (beta chain) was recorded in a study of cytomegalovirus exposure and HLA in healthy donors. Both 60 Vbeta primers and 13 Jbeta primers went into the PCR. Libraries were prepared by immunoSEQ multiplex PCR; TCRdb keeps only in-frame clonotypes and omits some of them. The sample includes approximately 170,000 clones, around 84% of them seen just once. Note on this clone: Its antigen is unknown.

The V and J ends lost 8 bases and 0 bases respectively, with 12 bases between them. Germline lookup yields CDR1 LNHDA and CDR2 SQIVND (reference sequence). The CDR3 covers 14 residues. Points from the study as a whole: Three CMV-associated chains proved CMV antigen-specific in vitro. Cytomegalovirus-associated status was assigned to about 160 TCR beta chains. It was reported that the classifier diagnosed cytomegalovirus status with high specificity and sensitivity in both the original and validation cohorts.

V usage is TRBV19 and J usage is TRBJ2-3; D remains unclear. This receptor was obtained from a boy aged 2 to 9 in good health and CMV-seronegative. The sample was PBMCs. CDR3 coding DNA: TGTGCCAGTGCACGTGACGGGAGCACAGATACGCAGTATTTT. It is translated as CASARDGSTDTQYF.